These 15 T cell receptor beta chains came from one sample sequenced in a study of blood T cell repertoires in COVID-19. Only in-frame clones appear in the TCRdb table, and some are missing; sequencing was by immunoSEQ multiplex PCR. The table includes over 150,000 clones, approximately 87% detected once. The source material was peripheral blood. These TCRs come from a woman aged 18-29 years who had recovered from COVID-19.

V gene TRBV19 combines with J gene TRBJ1-2, with 8 positions matching TRBD1. The germline V gene has CDR1 LNHDA and CDR2 SQIVND (reference sequence). Trimming at V came to 1 base and at J to 8 bases, leaving 9 bases not matched to a gene. This CDR3 has 15 amino acids. The CDR3 DNA sequence: TGTGCCAGTAGTATAGCCAAGACAGGGGACGGAGGCTACACCTTC. Translated: CASSIAKTGDGGYTF.

The rearrangement links TRBV3-1 (or the pseudogene TRBV3-2) to TRBJ2-1, with TRBD2 matching over 9 bases. This CDR3 comprises 18 residues. V lost 0 bases to trimming and J lost 1 base; unmatched junction nucleotides: 7. Germline-derived CDR1 and CDR2 are LGHDT and YNNKEL (reference sequence). The CDR3 nucleotides are TGTGCCAGCAGCCAAGATCTGGCGGGAGGGAGATCCTACAATGAGCAGTTCTTC. The encoded protein is CASSQDLAGGRSYNEQFF.

The V and J genes are TRBV12-3 or TRBV12-4 and TRBJ1-2, with a tentative D call TRBD1 (6 bases). Trimming removed 6 bases from V and 7 bases from J, with 15 bases in between. The CDR3 runs 13 residues. This chain's CDR3 is CASSSYRVSGYTF. Here the CDR3 DNA reads TGTGCCAGCAGCTCATACAGGGTTAGTGGCTACACCTTC.

The rearrangement links TRBV7-2 to TRBJ2-2; D gene unclear. The CDR3 contains 15 residues. In germline, CDR1 is SGHTA, CDR2 FQGNSA. V lost 1 base and J 4 bases, leaving 10 bases between the germline ends. CDR3 protein: CASSLGPQRTGELFF. CDR3 nucleotide sequence: TGTGCCAGCAGCTTAGGACCCCAGCGCACCGGGGAGCTGTTTTTT. Based on the CDR3 plus reference TRBV7-2 and TRBJ2-2, the full variable domain is GAGVSQSPSNKVTEKGKDVELRCDPISGHTALYWYRQSLGQGLEFLIYFQGNSAPDKSGLPSDRFSAERTGGSVSTLTIQRTQQEDSAVYLCASSLGPQRTGELFFGEGSRLTVL.

V gene TRBV24-1 combines with J gene TRBJ2-2, with a weak D call TRBD1 (6 bases). Trimming took off 0 bases at V and 2 bases at J, with 15 bases between the two ends. The CDR3 is 18 amino acids. Germline CDR1 KGHDR, CDR2 SFDVKD. The DNA for the CDR3 is TGTGCCACCAGTGATTTGAGGCTATCACAGGGTAACACCGGGGAGCTGTTTTTT. This encodes CATSDLRLSQGNTGELFF.

This sequence joins TRBV6-2 or TRBV6-3 and TRBJ1-6, with 8 bases identical to TRBD1. Germline V gives CDR1 MNHEY, CDR2 SVGEGT. The CDR3 is 19 residues long. V was pared by 0 bases and J by 4 bases, with 11 bases of the junction left unmatched. The chain's CDR3 is CASSYSAERDRIYNSPLHF. The DNA of the CDR3 is TGTGCCAGCAGTTACTCGGCCGAGCGGGACAGGATTTATAATTCACCCCTCCACTTT.

The chain recombines TRBV24-1 with TRBJ1-5; tentative D call: TRBD1 (5 bases). Between the trimmed V and J ends, which lost 5 bases and 5 bases, there was a span of 12 bases. Germline loops: CDR1 KGHDR, CDR2 SFDVKD. The CDR3 consists of 14 residues. CDR3 coding DNA: TGTGCCACCAGTGGTGGGGGAGGCTATCAGCCCCAGCATTTT. Protein sequence: CATSGGGGYQPQHF.

The chain combines TRBV7-9 with TRBJ2-2; 8 positions agree with TRBD1. This CDR3 spans 15 amino acids. V shed 5 bases, J shed 6 bases, and the junction held 8 bases outside the gene matches. CDR1 SEHNR and CDR2 FQNEAQ come from the germline V gene (reference sequence). The CDR3 DNA reads as TGTGCCAGCAGCAGATCGGACAGGGCACCCGGGGAGCTGTTTTTT. It encodes CASSRSDRAPGELFF.

The chain employs TRBV6-5 and TRBJ1-2; D is possibly TRBD1 (6 bases). Germline V gene lookup returns CDR1 MNHEY and CDR2 SVGAGI. The length of the CDR3 is 15 residues. V gave up 0 bases and J gave up 8 bases, with 16 bases separating them. CDR3 bases: TGTGCCAGCAGTTACTCGAATACAGGGATGGGAGGCTACACCTTC. This gives the protein CASSYSNTGMGGYTF.

The table lists this clone with a count of one. The rearrangement joins TRBV7-3 to TRBJ2-3, with 7 nucleotides matching TRBD2. CDR1 is SGHTA and CDR2 is FQGTGA in the germline V gene. The CDR3 covers 16 residues. Trimming at V came to 5 bases and at J to 1 base, leaving 9 bases not matched to a gene. CDR3 protein: CASSHQEGRGTDTQYF. CDR3 sequence (DNA): TGTGCCAGCAGCCATCAGGAGGGGAGGGGCACAGATACGCAGTATTTT. The variable domain in full, with the rest retrieved from reference TRBV7-3 and TRBJ2-3, is GAGVSQTPSNKVTEKGKYVELRCDPISGHTALYWYRQSLGQGPEFLIYFQGTGAADDSGLPNDRFFAVRPEGSVSTLKIQRTERGDSAVYLCASSHQEGRGTDTQYFGPGTRLTVL.

V and J are TRBV5-4 and TRBJ2-1; 8 nucleotides agree with TRBD1. The CDR3 loop spans 15 amino acids. V lost 2 bases and J lost 3; bases outside the gene matches: 4. Looked up from germline, CDR1 is SGHNT and CDR2 is YYREEE (reference sequence). DNA of the CDR3: TGTGCCAGCAGCTTCGACAGGGGAAGCTACAATGAGCAGTTCTTC. Its protein is CASSFDRGSYNEQFF.

The chain carries TRBV24-1 and TRBJ2-3, with 7 bases aligning to TRBD1. The CDR3 has 15 amino acids. Germline values: CDR1 KGHDR, CDR2 SFDVKD. J lost 1 base, V lost 2 bases, and 2 bases had no gene match. CDR3 DNA: TGTGCCACCAGTGATTCCGGGACAGGCACAGATACGCAGTATTTT. Its protein is CATSDSGTGTDTQYF.

This chain's CDR3 is CAIGTGGTGELFF. The CDR3 DNA is TGTGCCATTGGGACAGGGGGAACCGGGGAGCTGTTTTTT. The rearrangement joins TRBV10-3 to TRBJ2-2; 11 bases agree with TRBD1. Germline CDR1 and CDR2: ENHRY and SYGVKD. The J segment lost 5 bases and the V segment lost 9 bases, leaving 2 bases of the junction unmatched. This CDR3 comprises 13 residues.

The V and J genes are TRBV11-2 and TRBJ1-4; D gene unclear. V shed 5 bases and J shed 0 bases, with 16 bases lying between them. The CDR3 has 17 residues. CDR1 SGHAT and CDR2 FQNNGV come from the germline V gene. The CDR3: CASSRGGLGATNEKLFF. The DNA of the CDR3 is TGTGCCAGCAGCCGGGGTGGGTTGGGAGCAACTAATGAAAAACTGTTTTTT.

V usage is TRBV9 and J usage is TRBJ2-5, with D unresolved. Looked up from germline, CDR1 is SGDLS and CDR2 is YYNGEE. Trimming pared 0 bases from V and 5 bases from J, leaving 8 bases between. This CDR3 has 13 amino acids. The CDR3 is CASSVGRRETQYF. The CDR3 DNA reads as TGTGCCAGCAGCGTAGGGCGGCGGGAGACCCAGTACTTC.